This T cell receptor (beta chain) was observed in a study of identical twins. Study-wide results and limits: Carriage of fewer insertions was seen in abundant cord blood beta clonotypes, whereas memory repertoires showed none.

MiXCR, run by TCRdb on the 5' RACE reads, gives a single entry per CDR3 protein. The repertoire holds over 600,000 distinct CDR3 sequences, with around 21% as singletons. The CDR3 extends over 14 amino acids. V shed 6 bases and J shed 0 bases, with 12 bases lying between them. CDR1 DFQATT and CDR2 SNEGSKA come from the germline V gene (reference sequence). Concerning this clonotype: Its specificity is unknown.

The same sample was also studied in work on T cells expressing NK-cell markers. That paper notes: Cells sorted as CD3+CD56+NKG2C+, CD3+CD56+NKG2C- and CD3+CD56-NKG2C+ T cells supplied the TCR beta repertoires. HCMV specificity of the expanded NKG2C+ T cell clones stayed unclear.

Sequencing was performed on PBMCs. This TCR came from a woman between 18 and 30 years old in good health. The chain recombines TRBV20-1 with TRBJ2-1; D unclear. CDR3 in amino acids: CSASLPGSYNEQFF. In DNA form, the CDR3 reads TGCAGTGCCTCCCTGCCGGGCTCCTACAATGAGCAGTTCTTC.